The following is a T cell receptor (beta chain) sequence with its context. The antigen is not known. Primers for the PCR totalled 60 Vbeta and 13 Jbeta. Libraries were prepared by immunoSEQ multiplex PCR; TCRdb keeps only in-frame clonotypes and omits some of them. This table holds about 140,000 clones, roughly 79% found once. The source of the sample is a study of cytomegalovirus exposure and HLA in healthy donors. General study points: An analysis done earlier found most TCR beta V segments productive about 87% or about 30% of the time. It was assumed in the presence/absence analyses that sequencing depth was roughly uniform across donors. Another analysis was done later, and it associated approximately 15,000 TCR beta sequences with HLA alleles at 0.05 false discovery rate.

The TCR was taken from a man aged 25-45 years in good health and CMV-seropositive. The sequencing input was PBMCs.

The CDR3 sequence: CATSLADSINTGELFF. CDR3 nucleotides: TGTGCCACCAGCCTAGCAGATAGTATTAACACCGGGGAGCTGTTTTTT. This chain links TRBV15 with TRBJ2-2, with D maybe TRBD2 (5 bases). This CDR3 is 16 amino acids long. V was cut by 5 bases and J by 2 bases, with 15 bases left in between. Germline values: CDR1 LNHNV, CDR2 YYDKDF (reference sequence).